The 3 T cell receptor beta chains in this list originate from one sample, sequenced in a study of neurological immune-mediated disorders. TCRdb reprocessed the 5' RACE reads via MiXCR and lists one record per CDR3 protein. Of some 19,000 distinct CDR3 sequences listed, roughly 17% are singletons. The sequenced sample consisted of CD8+ T cells from blood. These receptor sequences come from a young woman with multiple sclerosis.

V and J are TRBV12-3 or TRBV12-4 and TRBJ2-5; D might be TRBD1 or TRBD2, each matching 6 bases. CDR3 length: 14 residues. V gave up 6 bases and J gave up 13 bases, with 24 bases separating them. This CDR3 is CASSSRGVRENRYF. CDR3 nucleotide sequence: TGTGCCAGCAGCTCAAGGGGGGTTCGGGAGAACCGGTACTTC.

This clonotype was recorded at least ten times. V usage is TRBV4-2 and J usage is TRBJ2-7, with 7 bases fitting TRBD1. CDR3 size: 15 residues. Trimming took 0 bases from V and 3 from J; bases not matched to a gene: 5. Per the germline V gene, CDR1 is LGHNA and CDR2 is YNFKEQ. The CDR3 loop is CASSQDRDSSYEQYF. In nucleotides, the CDR3 is TGTGCCAGCAGCCAAGACCGGGACAGCAGCTACGAGCAGTACTTC.

Ten or more counts support this clonotype. V gene TRBV30 combines with J gene TRBJ2-7; D is unclear. Deletions cut 2 bases from V and 1 base from J, with 6 bases between. Germline V lookup: CDR1 GTSNPN, CDR2 SVGIG (reference sequence). This CDR3 has 12 amino acids. The CDR3 here is CAWSPDSYEQYF. CDR3 in DNA: TGTGCCTGGAGTCCCGATTCCTACGAGCAGTACTTC.